This TCR beta chain was captured by sequencing in a study of blood T cell repertoires in COVID-19. Study information: Samples representing acute and convalescent COVID-19 were sourced from the United States, Italy and Spain. PBMCs, B-cell-depleted T cells, or T cells provided the cDNA or gDNA that made up the material.

In the original workflow: Using reference gene primer amplification, nucleated cell counts were estimated. Using immunoSEQ multiplex PCR, the repertoire was profiled, and TCRdb retains in-frame clones only, with some absent. The D gene and trimming were derived from the DNA, and the V and J assignments and clone size from that table. Among 90,000 to 150,000 clones listed, roughly 90% were seen once. J lost 3 bases, V lost 3 bases, and 5 bases had no gene match. Germline CDR1 SGDLS, CDR2 YYNGEE. The CDR3 contains 15 residues. The V and J genes are TRBV9 and TRBJ2-7, with 11 bases identical to TRBD2. The receptor was derived from a human donor in a cohort sampled during active COVID-19. Sequenced sample: peripheral blood. The CDR3 DNA is TGTGCCAGCAGCGAGGGACTAGCGGCGGACTACGAGCAGTACTTC. Protein: CASSEGLAADYEQYF.